This T cell receptor beta chain came from a study of T cell clonality in common variable immunodeficiency. Both groups were predominantly of Caucasian heritage. General study findings and limits: Fewer deletions and N-nucleotide insertions were reportedly seen in common variable immunodeficiency TCR beta sequences.

Germline values: CDR1 SGHTA, CDR2 FQGNSA. CDR3 length: 15 amino acids. V gave up 4 bases and J gave up 4 bases; unmatched junction bases: 10. On this clone: The antigen remains undetermined. The read ends 3 residues before the CDR3 terminus; that terminus is restored from the germline J gene.

Using immunoSEQ multiplex PCR, the repertoire was profiled, and TCRdb retains in-frame clones only, with some absent. The repertoire consists of over 11,000 clones, none detected only once. This sequence was found in a human donor with common variable immunodeficiency. The V gene is TRBV7-2, the J gene TRBJ2-7; 7 positions match TRBD1. Specimen: peripheral blood mononuclear cells. The part of the CDR3 DNA that was read is TGTGCCAGCAGCTACCCGACAGGGTATAGGTACGAG. This gives the protein CASSYPTGYRYE. The whole CDR3 is CASSYPTGYRYEQYF.